Below are 27 T cell receptor beta chains sequenced from a single sample in a study of spatial heterogeneity in lung cancer. As to time point: sample taken at primary tumor resection. Their recognized antigens are unknown. Broader study findings: Counts of expanded alpha and beta TCRs within tumors tracked the tumor nonsynonymous mutation count.

MiXCR was run by TCRdb on the 5' RACE reads, yielding one entry per CDR3 protein. The sample has roughly 2,200 distinct CDR3 sequences, over 3% seen once. Sequenced here: lung tumor tissue, sampled at surgery. Source of these receptors: a female donor with early-stage non-small cell lung cancer.

Relative to its sample, this clonotype is medium-sized (0.01 to 0.1%). The genes are TRBV6-5 and TRBJ2-5; 9 nucleotides agree with TRBD2. The J segment lost 5 bases and the V segment lost 2 bases, leaving 3 bases of the junction unmatched. This CDR3 comprises 14 residues. Germline CDR1 MNHEY, CDR2 SVGAGI. The CDR3: CASSYAGGGETQYF. The CDR3 nucleotides are TGTGCCAGCAGTTACGCGGGGGGGGGGGAGACCCAGTACTTC.

This clonotype is medium-sized by share. V is TRBV18 and J is TRBJ1-1; D uncertain. The V and J ends lost 2 bases and 4 bases respectively, with 14 bases between them. Germline V gives CDR1 KGHSH, CDR2 LQKENI. The CDR3 loop spans 15 amino acids. Here the CDR3 reads CASSPRRGSGTEAFF. In DNA, the CDR3 is TGTGCCAGCTCACCAAGACGAGGCAGCGGCACTGAAGCTTTCTTT.

By sample share, this clonotype is medium-sized. The rearrangement joins TRBV28 to TRBJ1-5, with D possibly TRBD1 on 5 matching bases. This CDR3 is built from 14 residues. V was pared by 4 bases and J by 1 base, with 8 bases between. Per germline, CDR1 MDHEN and CDR2 SYDVKM. CDR3 region: CASSSGFSNQPQHF. In DNA form, the CDR3 reads TGTGCCAGCAGTTCAGGGTTCAGCAATCAGCCCCAGCATTTT.

This clonotype is medium-sized in the sample. CDR3 nucleotides: TGTGCCAGCAGCTATGGGGTAAACACTGAAGCTTTCTTT. It yields the protein CASSYGVNTEAFF. The chain couples TRBV11-3 to TRBJ1-1; D gene uncertain. CDR3 size: 13 residues. Germline values: CDR1 SGHNT, CDR2 YENEEA. V shed 4 bases and J shed 2 bases, with 8 bases lying between them.

The J gene is TRBJ1-4, the V gene TRBV5-4; possibly TRBD1 for D (6 bases). The CDR3 covers 17 residues. The V gene lost 4 bases and the J gene lost 8 bases, with 24 bases spanning the gap. In germline, CDR1 is SGHNT, CDR2 YYREEE (reference sequence). The CDR3 spells CASSQDGMAGAQEKLFF. The CDR3 DNA is TGTGCCAGCAGCCAAGATGGGATGGCAGGGGCACAAGAAAAACTGTTTTTT.

The chain uses TRBV19 and TRBJ1-5; D is ambiguous. The CDR3 covers 13 residues. Germline lookup yields CDR1 LNHDA and CDR2 SQIVND (reference sequence). The V and J ends lost 5 bases and 4 bases respectively, with 9 bases between them. The CDR3 is CASSDGRNQPQHF. As DNA, the CDR3 is TGTGCCAGTAGTGATGGCAGGAATCAGCCCCAGCATTTT.

This clonotype has a count of ten or more. J is TRBJ2-2 and V is TRBV24-1; 8 bases map to TRBD1. CDR3 length: 14 amino acids. J gave up 6 bases and V 7 bases, and 6 bases lay outside the gene matches. Germline V lookup: CDR1 KGHDR, CDR2 SFDVKD. Here the CDR3 reads CATSRTGIAGELFF. Written as DNA, the CDR3 is TGTGCCACCAGCCGGACAGGGATTGCCGGGGAGCTGTTTTTT.

This clonotype is labeled as medium-sized (0.01 to 0.1%). V usage is TRBV30 and J usage is TRBJ2-7, with D tentatively TRBD1 or TRBD2 (6 bases each). Between the trimmed V and J ends, which lost 4 bases and 2 bases, there was a span of 12 bases. Germline CDR1 reads GTSNPN; CDR2 reads SVGIG (reference sequence). The CDR3 totals 13 residues. CDR3 DNA: TGTGCCTGGAAACAGGGAGGTGCCTACGAGCAGTACTTC. This encodes CAWKQGGAYEQYF. Based on the CDR3 plus reference TRBV30 and TRBJ2-7, the full variable domain is SQTIHQWPATLVQPVGSPLSLECTVEGTSNPNLYWYRQAAGRGLQLLFYSVGIGQISSEVPQNLSASRPQDRQFILSSKKLLLSDSGFYLCAWKQGGAYEQYFGPGTRLTVT.

This clonotype was observed many times. This chain uses TRBV12-5 with TRBJ2-3; possibly TRBD2 for D (5 bases). V was clipped by 0 bases and J by 0 bases, with 13 bases between them. Germline values: CDR1 LGHNT, CDR2 FRNRAP. There are 17 residues in the CDR3. The CDR3 DNA reads as TGTGCTAGTGGTTTGGTGAGGGCAGCAACTAGCACAGATACGCAGTATTTT. Amino acid sequence: CASGLVRAATSTDTQYF.

Within the sample, this clonotype is medium-sized. This rearrangement joins TRBV5-1 to TRBJ2-2, with D maybe TRBD1 (6 bases). The V end lost 4 bases, the J end lost 4 bases, and 17 bases lay between the germline ends. Germline V gene lookup returns CDR1 SGHRS and CDR2 YFSETQ. The CDR3 runs to 16 residues. The CDR3 loop reads CASSMSTGPGTGELFF. The CDR3 DNA follows: TGCGCCAGCAGCATGTCCACAGGGCCAGGCACCGGGGAGCTGTTTTTT.

This clonotype ranks as medium-sized. The chain links TRBV6-5 to TRBJ2-5; tentatively, D is TRBD2 (6 bases). V was clipped by 8 bases and J by 7 bases, with 23 bases between them. The germline gives CDR1 MNHEY, CDR2 SVGAGI. CDR3 length: 15 residues. The CDR3 nucleotides read TGTGCCAGCCGTTGGGGCAGGGACTCTGTGGGGACCCAGTACTTC. Protein product: CASRWGRDSVGTQYF.

By proportion, this clonotype is medium-sized. The J gene is TRBJ2-5, the V gene TRBV24-1; 11 positions match TRBD2. The CDR3 extends over 16 amino acids. The trim removed 4 bases at V and 1 base at J, leaving 4 bases unmatched. Germline values: CDR1 KGHDR, CDR2 SFDVKD. CDR3 DNA: TGTGCCACCAGTGAGCCCACTAGCGGGGGCCAAGAGACCCAGTACTTC. As protein: CATSEPTSGGQETQYF.

By its share, this clonotype is medium-sized. V usage is TRBV7-3 and J usage is TRBJ2-1, with a possible D match to TRBD2 (5 bases). The CDR3 contains 14 residues. The V gene lost 1 base and the J gene lost 5 bases, with 9 bases spanning the gap. Germline-derived CDR1 and CDR2 are SGHTA and FQGTGA. CDR3 sequence (DNA): TGTGCCAGCAGCTTAAGCGGACTCCACAATGAGCAGTTCTTC. It codes for CASSLSGLHNEQFF.

This clonotype qualifies as medium-sized. The chain uses TRBV7-8 and TRBJ2-1; 11 nucleotides align to TRBD2. Losses at the gene ends were 5 bases for V and 4 bases for J; bases not matched to a gene: 7. The germline V gene has CDR1 SGHVS and CDR2 FQNEAQ. CDR3 size: 16 residues. The CDR3 DNA reads TGTGCCAGCAGCGCGACCGGGACTAGCGGATACAATGAGCAGTTCTTC. Translated, it gives CASSATGTSGYNEQFF.

In this sample, this clonotype is medium-sized. This sequence joins TRBV28 and TRBJ1-1; D perhaps matches TRBD1 (6 bases). The length of the CDR3 is 14 residues. The germline V gene encodes CDR1 MDHEN and CDR2 SYDVKM. Trimming cost V 5 bases and J 3 bases, with 13 bases left between them. The CDR3 reads CASSTGHLYTEAFF. The CDR3 DNA is TGTGCCAGCAGTACGGGACATCTGTACACTGAAGCTTTCTTT. The full variable domain, its missing parts supplied by reference TRBV28 and TRBJ1-1, is DVKVTQSSRYLVKRTGEKVFLECVQDMDHENMFWYRQDPGLGLRLIYFSYDVKMKEKGDIPEGYSVSREKKERFSLILESASTNQTSMYLCASSTGHLYTEAFFGQGTRLTVV.

Sample share makes this clonotype medium-sized. This chain joins TRBV20-1 and TRBJ2-5; TRBD1 matches 9 bases. Germline V gene sequence: CDR1 DFQATT, CDR2 SNEGSKA (reference sequence). J lost 2 bases, V lost 1 base, and 5 bases had no gene match. This CDR3 spans 15 amino acids. DNA of the CDR3: TGCAGTGCTAGAGGAGCGGGGACAGGGCAAGAGACCCAGTACTTC. Its translation: CSARGAGTGQETQYF.

This clonotype is labeled as medium-sized. V and J are TRBV5-1 and TRBJ2-7; D ambiguous. The CDR3 has 13 residues. Trimming left V 1 base short and J 3 bases short, with 8 bases between. In germline, CDR1 is SGHRS, CDR2 YFSETQ. CDR3 in amino acids: CASSLSRDYEQYF. In nucleotides, the CDR3 is TGCGCCAGCAGCTTGTCCAGAGACTACGAGCAGTACTTC.

This clonotype was seen at least ten times. In nucleotides, the CDR3 is TGTGCCAGCAGGTCTCGGGACAGCCAAGAGACCCAGTACTTC. This encodes CASRSRDSQETQYF. The chain joins TRBV7-9 to TRBJ2-5; 7 bases align to TRBD1. CDR3 length: 14 residues. The V gene end was trimmed by 6 bases and the J gene end by 1 base; junction bases not matched to a gene: 5. Germline loops: CDR1 SEHNR, CDR2 FQNEAQ (reference sequence).

This clonotype is medium-sized in the sample. The chain employs TRBV28 and TRBJ2-7; TRBD1 aligns across 8 bases. The CDR3 runs to 14 residues. Trimming cost V 6 bases and J 6 bases; bases outside gene matches: 10. Germline lookup yields CDR1 MDHEN and CDR2 SYDVKM. The CDR3 here is CASRDGDRPGEQYF. As DNA, the CDR3 is TGTGCCAGCAGGGACGGGGACAGGCCGGGCGAGCAGTACTTC. The full variable domain, with the rest looked up from reference TRBV28 and TRBJ2-7, is DVKVTQSSRYLVKRTGEKVFLECVQDMDHENMFWYRQDPGLGLRLIYFSYDVKMKEKGDIPEGYSVSREKKERFSLILESASTNQTSMYLCASRDGDRPGEQYFGPGTRLTVT.

By sample fraction, this clonotype is medium-sized. The rearrangement uses TRBV13 and TRBJ2-2; D might be TRBD1 or TRBD2, each matching 5 bases. Trimming took 5 bases from V and 7 from J, leaving 14 bases between them. The germline V gene encodes CDR1 PRHDT and CDR2 FYEKMQ (reference sequence). The CDR3 is 14 residues long. The CDR3 DNA reads as TGTGCCAGCAGCCCCCCGGGGCGTAGCGGGGAGCTGTTTTTT. Translated, it gives CASSPPGRSGELFF.

By share, this clonotype counts as medium-sized. The chain joins TRBV6-2 or TRBV6-3 to TRBJ1-5, with 10 bases that match TRBD1. The CDR3 runs 15 residues. V trimming: 6 bases; J trimming: 3 bases; junction bases outside the gene matches: 5. Germline V gene sequence: CDR1 MNHEY, CDR2 SVGEGT. CDR3 protein: CASRLTGGSNQPQHF. The DNA for the CDR3 is TGTGCCAGCAGGCTGACAGGGGGCTCCAATCAGCCCCAGCATTTT.

By share, this clonotype ranks as large. The V call is TRBV19, the J call TRBJ2-1, with 8 bases aligning to TRBD2. The length of the CDR3 is 15 residues. Unmatched junction bases numbered 4, after V lost 3 bases and J lost 3 bases. Germline CDR1 reads LNHDA; CDR2 reads SQIVND (reference sequence). CDR3 in amino acids: CASSISGGGYNEQFF. The CDR3 nucleotides are TGTGCCAGTAGTATTTCGGGGGGGGGCTACAATGAGCAGTTCTTC. Full variable domain (outside the CDR3, taken from reference TRBV19 and TRBJ2-1): DGGITQSPKYLFRKEGQNVTLSCEQNLNHDAMYWYRQDPGQGLRLIYYSQIVNDFQKGDIAEGYSVSREKKESFPLTVTSAQKNPTAFYLCASSISGGGYNEQFFGPGTRLTVL.

By sample fraction, this clonotype is large. The chain carries TRBV20-1 and TRBJ2-3; 7 positions match TRBD2. Germline-derived CDR1 and CDR2 are DFQATT and SNEGSKA (reference sequence). Trimming took 0 bases from V and 4 from J; bases not matched to a gene: 10. The CDR3 covers 16 residues. The CDR3 nucleotides read TGCAGTGCTAGAGACGCGGTAGGACTAGTTCCAGATACGCAGTATTTT. It encodes CSARDAVGLVPDTQYF.

This clonotype is termed medium-sized (0.01 to 0.1%). The chain joins TRBV20-1 to TRBJ1-1; no reliable D call. Germline CDR1 DFQATT, CDR2 SNEGSKA (reference sequence). There are 11 residues in the CDR3. V gave up 1 base and J gave up 4 bases, with 4 bases separating them. DNA of the CDR3: TGCAGTGCTAGAGCAGCCACTGAAGCTTTCTTT. This translates into CSARAATEAFF.

By share of the sample, this clonotype is medium-sized. This chain uses TRBV18 with TRBJ1-1; 7 nucleotides match TRBD1. Germline CDR1 reads KGHSH; CDR2 reads LQKENI. The CDR3 runs 16 residues. The J segment lost 0 bases and the V segment lost 2 bases, leaving 6 bases of the junction unmatched. CDR3 in amino acids: CASSPNVGGMNTEAFF. The CDR3 bases are TGTGCCAGCTCACCAAACGTAGGGGGCATGAACACTGAAGCTTTCTTT.

By its share, this clonotype is medium-sized (0.01 to 0.1%). V and J are TRBV7-8 and TRBJ2-3; TRBD2 agrees at 10 bases. This CDR3 is 18 amino acids long. The J segment lost 3 bases and the V segment lost 5 bases, leaving 14 bases of the junction unmatched. CDR1 is SGHVS, CDR2 FQNEAQ, per germline. The CDR3 DNA is TGTGCCAGCAGCGACGCCGGAGGAGCGGGGGGGCGGACAGATACGCAGTATTTT. It yields the protein CASSDAGGAGGRTDTQYF.

This clonotype has just a few counts. In DNA, the CDR3 is TGCAGCGTCCCGATCAGGGGAGGCAACACTGAAGCTTTCTTT. Its translation: CSVPIRGGNTEAFF. V usage is TRBV29-1 and J usage is TRBJ1-1; D perhaps matches TRBD1 (6 bases). Germline lookup yields CDR1 SQVTM and CDR2 ANQGSEA. The CDR3 runs 14 residues. Between the trimmed V and J ends, which lost 6 bases and 2 bases, there was a span of 16 bases.